What follows is one T cell receptor (beta chain) and its context. This sample stems from a study of blood T cell repertoires in COVID-19. Study-wide context: There were acute and convalescent COVID-19 samples, and they came from the United States, Italy and Spain.

Germline CDR1 is SGHRS and CDR2 is YFSETQ. The CDR3 totals 16 residues. Unmatched junction bases numbered 4, after V lost 3 bases and J lost 1 base. In the authors' methods: Reference gene primers were amplified, and this amplification served to estimate nucleated cell counts. The method was immunoSEQ multiplex PCR; TCRdb's version includes in-frame clones alone and lacks a portion of them. For V, J and clone size, that table is used; D and trimming come from the DNA. The sample has around 200,000 clones, roughly 80% seen once. Sequenced: peripheral blood. This TCR came from a woman aged 45-60 years with acute or convalescent COVID-19. This chain joins TRBV5-1 and TRBJ2-2; 9 bases are a match to TRBD2. Here the CDR3 reads CASSYLLAGNTGELFF. CDR3 DNA: TGCGCCAGCAGCTACCTACTAGCGGGGAACACCGGGGAGCTGTTTTTT.